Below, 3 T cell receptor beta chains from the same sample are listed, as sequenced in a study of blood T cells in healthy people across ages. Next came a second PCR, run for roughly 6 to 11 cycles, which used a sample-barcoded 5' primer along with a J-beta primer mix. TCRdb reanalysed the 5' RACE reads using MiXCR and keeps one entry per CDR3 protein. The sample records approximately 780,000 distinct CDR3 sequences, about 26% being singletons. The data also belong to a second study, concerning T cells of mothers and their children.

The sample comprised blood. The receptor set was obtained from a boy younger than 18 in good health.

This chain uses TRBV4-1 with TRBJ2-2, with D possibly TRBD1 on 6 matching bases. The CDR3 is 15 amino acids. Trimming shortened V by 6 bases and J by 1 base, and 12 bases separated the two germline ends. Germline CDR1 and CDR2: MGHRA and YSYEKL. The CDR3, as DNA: TGCGCCAGCAGTCTCGGACAGAGGAACACCGGGGAGCTGTTTTTT. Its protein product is CASSLGQRNTGELFF.

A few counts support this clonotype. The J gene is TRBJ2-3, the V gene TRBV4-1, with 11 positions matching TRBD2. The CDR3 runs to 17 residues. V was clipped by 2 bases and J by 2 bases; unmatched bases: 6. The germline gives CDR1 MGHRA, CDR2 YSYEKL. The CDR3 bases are TGCGCCAGCAGCCAAACCGGGACTAGCGGTTTCACAGATACGCAGTATTTT. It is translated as CASSQTGTSGFTDTQYF.

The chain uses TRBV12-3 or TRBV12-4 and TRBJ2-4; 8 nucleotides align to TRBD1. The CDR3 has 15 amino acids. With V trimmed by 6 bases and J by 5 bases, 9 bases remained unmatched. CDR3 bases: TGTGCCAGCAGCCCACAGGGGGGTTTGCAAAACATTCAGTACTTC. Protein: CASSPQGGLQNIQYF.